This T cell receptor (beta chain) was profiled in a study of T cells in Graves' hyperthyroidism and ophthalmopathy. Broader study findings: Before onset, ophthalmopathy was predicted by the model a median roughly 6.8 months earlier.

There were TCR beta CDR3 regions amplified from RNA transcripts. Using the HTBI primer set, a first-round RT-PCR was run on the TCR CDR3. Via MiXCR, TCRdb re-called the multiplex PCR reads, giving one row per CDR3 protein. The sample yields under 600,000 distinct CDR3 sequences, approximately 15% seen once. Uncontrolled infections, other autoimmune diseases, pregnancy or lactation led to exclusion of patients. Every diagnosis used clinical symptoms, serum thyroxine and TRAb, thyroid ultrasound and orbital computed tomography. Trimming at V came to 4 bases and at J to 9 bases, leaving 4 bases not matched to a gene. The CDR3 is 14 residues long. From germline, CDR1 is SGHDT and CDR2 YYEEEE. This clonotype was seen ten or more times. The antigen is undetermined.

What was sequenced was blood. The receptor's source is a woman in her thirties or forties with Graves' ophthalmopathy. The chain links TRBV5-6 to TRBJ2-1, with 13 bases identical to TRBD2. The CDR3, as DNA: TGTGCCAGCAGCAGACTAGCGGGAGGCGGTGAGCAGTTCTTC. It encodes CASSRLAGGGEQFF. Full variable domain (missing parts from reference TRBV5-6 and TRBJ2-1): DAGVTQSPTHLIKTRGQQVTLRCSPKSGHDTVSWYQQALGQGPQFIFQYYEEEERQRGNFPDRFSGHQFPNYSSELNVNALLLGDSALYLCASSRLAGGGEQFFGPGTRLTVL.